This T cell receptor (beta chain) was identified during a study of CD8+ T cells in alopecia areata. The authors extracted RNA and reverse transcribed it into cDNA as the sequencing template. TCRdb's copy holds only in-frame clones and misses some; the assay was immunoSEQ multiplex PCR. The sample carries 150,000 to 200,000 clones, roughly 50% recorded once. This clone was counted between two and nine times. Deletions cut 8 bases from V and 5 bases from J, with 18 bases between. Germline CDR1 SQVTM, CDR2 ANQGSEA. This CDR3 is built from 13 residues. Specimen: CD4+ T cells sorted from blood. This clonotype was sampled from a human donor in good health. The J gene is TRBJ1-1, the V gene TRBV29-1, with a possible D match to TRBD1 (6 bases). The CDR3 sequence: CSSWDTPGTEAFF. DNA of the CDR3: TGCAGCTCTTGGGACACTCCGGGGACTGAAGCTTTCTTT.